This T cell receptor beta chain comes out of a study of T cells in Graves' hyperthyroidism and ophthalmopathy. Amplified TCR beta CDR3 regions came from RNA transcripts. Carried out on the TCR CDR3, a first-round RT-PCR used the HTBI primer set. TCRdb analysed the multiplex PCR reads with MiXCR anew, one entry per CDR3 protein. The sample has 450,000 to 700,000 distinct CDR3 sequences, roughly 46% seen once; the top ten hold 19%. As for this clonotype: The antigen is not known.

Exclusion followed for patients with uncontrolled infection, other autoimmune disease, pregnancy or lactation. Thyroid ultrasound, orbital computed tomography, clinical symptoms, and serum thyroxine and TRAb underpinned diagnoses. Germline CDR1 reads SEHNR; CDR2 reads FQNEAQ (reference sequence). V was trimmed by 5 bases and J by 4 bases, leaving 8 bases between them. The CDR3 has 12 amino acids. Overall study findings and caveats: Ophthalmopathy, which appeared later, was predicted by the model a median 6.5 months before onset. Stable hyperthyroidism and ophthalmopathy were separated using 13 V-J signatures.

This receptor was obtained from an adult woman with Graves' disease, either hyperthyroidism or ophthalmopathy (not recorded which). The sample was peripheral blood or thyroid tissue (not recorded which). J is TRBJ2-5 and V is TRBV7-9; D is ambiguous. CDR3 bases: TGTGCCAGCAGCCCCCTAGTAGAGACCCAGTACTTC. It specifies CASSPLVETQYF.